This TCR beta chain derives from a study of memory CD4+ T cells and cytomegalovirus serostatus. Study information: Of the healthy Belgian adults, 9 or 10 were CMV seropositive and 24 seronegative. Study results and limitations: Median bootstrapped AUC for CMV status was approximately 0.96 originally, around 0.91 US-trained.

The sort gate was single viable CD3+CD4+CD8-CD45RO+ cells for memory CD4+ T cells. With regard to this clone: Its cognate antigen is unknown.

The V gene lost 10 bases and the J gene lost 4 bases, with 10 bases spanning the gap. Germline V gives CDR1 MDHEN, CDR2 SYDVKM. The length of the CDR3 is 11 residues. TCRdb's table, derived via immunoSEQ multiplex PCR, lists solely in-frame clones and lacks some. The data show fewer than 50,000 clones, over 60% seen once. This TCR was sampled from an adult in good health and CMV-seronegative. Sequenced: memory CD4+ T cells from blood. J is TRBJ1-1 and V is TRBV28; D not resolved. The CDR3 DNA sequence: TGTGCCATCGGTTCAGTCACTGAAGCTTTCTTT. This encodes CAIGSVTEAFF.